Following are 13 T cell receptor beta chains from one sample sequenced in a study of CD8+CD57+ T cells in acquired aplastic anemia. Both TCR beta VDJ combination and CDR3 sequence profiling were carried out. Genomic DNA was the template for this profiling. MiXCR, run by TCRdb on the reads, gives a single entry per CDR3 protein. The sample shows 110,000 or so distinct CDR3 sequences, around half of them seen only once. Specimen: sorted CD4+, CD8+, or CD8+CD57+ T cells (not recorded which) from PBMCs. The receptors shown here come from a human donor in good health, serving as a control.

The gene calls are TRBV15 and TRBJ1-2; D remains unclear. CDR1 LNHNV and CDR2 YYDKDF come from the germline V gene (reference sequence). V was shortened by 0 bases and J by 1 base, with 9 bases between the two germline ends. The CDR3 is 15 amino acids. Here the CDR3 DNA reads TGTGCCACCAGCAGAGATGAGGGTATTAACTATGGCTACACCTTC. Translation gives CATSRDEGINYGYTF.

This clonotype was seen repeatedly, ten times or more. The rearrangement links TRBV4-3 to TRBJ2-1, with 7 bases aligning to TRBD1. The germline gives CDR1 LGHNA, CDR2 YSLEER. The CDR3 has 14 amino acids. After removal of 1 base from V and 6 bases from J, the junction contained 3 bases not matched to a gene. In DNA form, the CDR3 reads TGCGCCAGCAGCCAAGGGGGACAGTTCAATGAGCAGTTCTTC. Translating gives CASSQGGQFNEQFF.

A word on this clonotype: One end of the junction does not line up with germline, which may come from a read error. The chain employs TRBV27 and TRBJ2-1; D may match TRBD1 or TRBD2 (5 bases each). The CDR3 totals 15 residues. Germline assignment: CDR1 MNHEY and CDR2 SMNVEV (reference sequence). In DNA form, the CDR3 reads TGTGTCAGCAGAGGGACGGTTACTTTCTACAATGAGCAGTTCTTC. The encoded protein is CVSRGTVTFYNEQFF.

The chain carries TRBV10-2 and TRBJ1-6; perhaps TRBD1 as D (5 bases). The CDR3 sequence is 15 residues long. V lost 4 bases to trimming and J lost 3 bases, with 10 bases between them. Germline-derived CDR1 and CDR2 are WSHSY and SAAADI. In nucleotides, the CDR3 is TGCGCCAGCAGTGGAGGGGACGGCTATAATTCACCCCTCCACTTT. Translated: CASSGGDGYNSPLHF.

This clonotype has a handful of counts. The rearrangement links TRBV29-1 to TRBJ2-5, with D tentatively TRBD2 (5 bases). V gave up 4 bases and J gave up 1 base, with 10 bases separating them. Germline CDR1 and CDR2: SQVTM and ANQGSEA. CDR3 length: 13 residues. The CDR3 nucleotides read TGCAGCGTTGGACTACTCATCCAAGAGACCCAGTACTTC. Translating gives CSVGLLIQETQYF.

Worth noting for this clonotype: A much larger clone differs from this one at a single base, so this may be a read error. The V and J genes are TRBV12-3 or TRBV12-4 and TRBJ2-2; D not certain. Trimming pared 11 bases from V and 3 bases from J, leaving 19 bases between. The CDR3 totals 15 residues. In DNA form, the CDR3 reads TGTGCCGGCACCTCACACGATGTGGACACCGGGGAGCTGTTTTTT. Translating gives CAGTSHDVDTGELFF.

In this sample, this clonotype turned up a few times. This clone may be a read error of a much larger clone one base away. The conserved phenylalanine or tryptophan normally closing the CDR3 is absent here, so this likely arose from a read error. V gene TRBV5-1 combines with J gene TRBJ1-2; 9 bases agree with TRBD1. V trimming: 4 bases; J trimming: 3 bases; junction bases outside the gene matches: 7. Germline V lookup: CDR1 SGHRS, CDR2 YFSETQ. The CDR3 runs to 15 residues. The CDR3 is CASSPGTGSHYGYTS. The CDR3, as DNA: TGCGCCAGCAGCCCGGGGACAGGGTCTCACTATGGCTACACCTCC.

With regard to this clonotype: A read error may explain this, as a much larger clone is one base away. The chain has TRBV6-5 and TRBJ1-3; 8 bases line up with TRBD1. Germline V gene lookup returns CDR1 MNHEY and CDR2 SVGAGI. The trim removed 1 base at V and 3 bases at J, leaving 2 bases unmatched. CDR3 length: 15 residues. The DNA of the CDR3 is TGTGCCAGCAGTTACTGGACAGGGAGTGGAAACACCATATATTTT. Amino acid sequence: CASSYWTGSGNTIYF.

This clonotype was found a few times. The V and J genes are TRBV25-1 and TRBJ2-5, with D tentatively TRBD1 (6 bases). V dropped 4 bases and J dropped 4 bases, with 19 bases sitting between them. In germline, CDR1 is MGHDK, CDR2 SYGVNS. The CDR3 consists of 16 residues. This CDR3 is CASSANGAGAPETQYF. The CDR3 nucleotides read TGTGCCAGCAGTGCTAACGGCGCAGGGGCGCCAGAGACCCAGTACTTC.

This clonotype was seen ten or more times. This chain uses TRBV5-6 with TRBJ1-1; 8 bases align to TRBD1. CDR3 length: 14 amino acids. V lost 5 bases to trimming and J lost 1 base; unmatched junction nucleotides: 4. Germline CDR1 SGHDT, CDR2 YYEEEE. CDR3 loop: CASSSGTGNTEAFF. DNA of the CDR3: TGTGCCAGCAGTTCCGGGACAGGGAACACTGAAGCTTTCTTT.

The chain employs TRBV5-5 and TRBJ2-7; either TRBD1 or TRBD2 may supply D (5 bases each). Germline CDR1 reads SGHKS; CDR2 reads YYEKEE (reference sequence). The CDR3 has 14 residues. The V and J ends lost 0 bases and 2 bases respectively, with 9 bases between them. The CDR3 protein is CASSLGLGAYEQYF. CDR3 nucleotide sequence: TGTGCCAGCAGCTTGGGGTTGGGGGCCTACGAGCAGTACTTC.

This clonotype was seen at least ten times. This chain links TRBV5-6 with TRBJ1-2; D might be TRBD1 (6 bases). V was shortened by 4 bases and J by 4 bases, with 14 bases between the two germline ends. The CDR3 contains 14 residues. CDR1 is SGHDT and CDR2 is YYEEEE in the germline V gene. In DNA, the CDR3 is TGTGCCAGCAGCACACAGGGCTCGGGCTATGGCTACACCTTC. It yields the protein CASSTQGSGYGYTF.

CDR3 nucleotides: TGTGCCACCAGTGGATGGACTAGCGGGAGGGGTCTCTACGAGCAGTACTTC. Protein sequence: CATSGWTSGRGLYEQYF. The V gene is TRBV24-1, the J gene TRBJ2-7, with 15 positions matching TRBD2. Germline trimming cut 5 bases from V and 3 bases from J; bases unmatched to any gene: 7. From germline, CDR1 is KGHDR and CDR2 SFDVKD. This CDR3 is built from 17 residues.